Below, one T cell receptor (beta chain) is given with its context. Its antigen remains unknown. The data were taken from a study of CD8 T cells in Susac syndrome. Notes on the study in general: As the study acknowledged, the number of individuals who were part of its TCR sequencing and HLA analysis was relatively small.

RNA totalling roughly 0.5 to 1 ug underwent reverse transcription with random hexamers. Via MiXCR, TCRdb re-called the immunoSEQ multiplex PCR reads, giving one row per CDR3 protein. Of 250,000 to 300,000 distinct CDR3 sequences in the sample, approximately 85% were seen once. The sample taken for sequencing was CD8+ T cells from PBMCs. The sequence was obtained from a human donor with multiple sclerosis.

The CDR3 coding sequence is TGTGCCAGCAGCACCGGGACTAGCGTCCACGAGCAGTACTTC. Amino acids: CASSTGTSVHEQYF. V usage is TRBV27 and J usage is TRBJ2-7, with 10 bases matching TRBD2. With V trimmed by 6 bases and J by 5 bases, 7 bases remained unmatched. CDR1 MNHEY and CDR2 SMNVEV come from the germline V gene (reference sequence). The CDR3 has 14 residues.